A selection of T cell receptor beta chains follows, all from one sample in a study of OX40 agonist ivuxolimab in advanced cancers. The table came from immunoSEQ multiplex PCR; TCRdb's copy has only in-frame clones and leaves some out. The profile covers 52,000 or so clones, with around 82% appearing a single time and under 4.5% taken by the ten largest. The input for sequencing was CD4+ or CD8+ T cells sorted from blood, taken in a trial of the OX40 agonist ivuxolimab. All receptors come from an adult with an advanced solid tumor such as melanoma, head and neck, liver or kidney cancer. Each CDR3 is given without its conserved first and last residue. A D gene is named only where the DNA matches it firmly.

j_call v_call d_call cdr3_aa
TRBJ2-5 TRBV5-6 NA ASRGLSRKTQY
TRBJ1-5 TRBV6-6 TRBD1 ASRRTGANQPQH
TRBJ1-5 TRBV6-1 NA ASSERYSNQPQH
TRBJ2-7 TRBV19 TRBD1 ASRYRDRASYEQY
TRBJ2-5 TRBV6-6 NA ASSYGETQY
TRBJ1-2 TRBV27 TRBD1 ASSLWDRGYGYT
TRBJ1-2 TRBV2 NA ASRDDGTLGYT
TRBJ2-3 TRBV5-4 NA ASSLAVGVSTDTQY
TRBJ2-7 TRBV30 NA AWSPRGRARDEQY
TRBJ2-7 TRBV5-1 TRBD2 ASSSGTSGRVDEQY
TRBJ1-1 TRBV2 TRBD1 ASSGQGPWGTEAF